Detailed here is one T cell receptor beta chain. Its antigen is unidentified. These data belong to a study of T cell responses to AZD1222 COVID-19 vaccine. Overall study context: Pooled together were second doses at about 4 or about 12 weeks. General study points: Sampled repertoires all dated from after the peak T cell response. Dominant at 160-218 and 743-854, vaccine-associated CD4 TCRs also spanned spike. The reported proportion of spike-specific TCRs targeting unmutated variant regions was nearly half.

The CDR3 extends over 14 amino acids. V gave up 5 bases and J gave up 4 bases, with 13 bases separating them. Germline assignment: CDR1 SGHTA and CDR2 FQGNSA. Profiled with immunoSEQ multiplex PCR; TCRdb holds only in-frame clones, not every one. The profile covers fewer than 35,000 clones, with 91% appearing a single time and about 48% taken by the ten largest. The specimen comprised peripheral blood, sampled on day 0 of AZD1222 vaccination. The sequence derives from an adult in good health. V and J are TRBV7-2 and TRBJ2-3; perhaps TRBD2 as D (6 bases). The CDR3 DNA reads as TGTGCCAGCAGCAAAGGGGAGGTAGCAGATACGCAGTATTTT. Residues: CASSKGEVADTQYF.